This paragraph reports one TCR beta chain. At the DNA level, this CDR3 is encoded by other sequences in the same sample as well. Donors were healthy HIV-negative adults without recent acute infections or vaccinations. The entry originates in a study of shared clonotypes between healthy human individuals. As for the study in general: Researchers assigned three CD4 naive, three CD4 memory, two CD8 naive and one CD8 memory plate to each donor.

The test was conducted at deep level. Investigators spread the genomic DNA of each subset evenly over several immunoSEQ plates. TCRdb's copy holds only in-frame clones and misses some; the assay was immunoSEQ multiplex PCR. Of millions of clones detected, roughly 94% appear once; the ten largest clones hold approximately 0.13%. V was shortened by 5 bases and J by 3 bases, with 9 bases between the two germline ends. The CDR3 has 13 amino acids. CDR1 and CDR2 from the germline V gene are SGHTA and FQGTGA. Sequenced: naive CD4+ T cells sorted from blood. Subset indicated: CD45RA+ positively selected. The V gene is TRBV7-3, the J gene TRBJ2-3; D ambiguous. The clonotype was recovered from a man between 18 and 29 years old in good health. CDR3 amino acids: CASSLSRTDTQYF. The CDR3 DNA follows: TGTGCCAGCAGCCTATCAAGGACAGATACGCAGTATTTT.